The entry below describes one T cell receptor beta chain. Its antigen remains unidentified. Deletions cut 8 bases from V and 5 bases from J, with 13 bases between. Germline assignment: CDR1 WSHSY and CDR2 SAAADI. The CDR3 consists of 12 residues. The data originate from a study of cytomegalovirus exposure and HLA in healthy donors. Background on the study: Early on, a data release was issued that held roughly 80 million unique TCRs from HLA-typed donors.

The PCR had 60 Vbeta and 13 Jbeta primers. TCRdb keeps only in-frame clones here, not all; method: immunoSEQ multiplex PCR. The data hold roughly 77,000 clones, with around 84% observed a single time. Study results and caveats: The study found most TCR sequences rare, yet found some public TCRs in many donors. In a later analysis, V- and J-gene trimming of beta chains associated with a DCLRE1C missense variant, replicated independently.

The sample was PBMCs. The TCR was taken from a man aged 35-49 years in good health and CMV-seronegative. V gene TRBV10-2 combines with J gene TRBJ2-7; D gene unclear. CDR3 in amino acids: CASLGTLHEQYF. The CDR3, as DNA: TGCGCCAGCCTAGGAACTCTGCACGAGCAGTACTTC.